A single sample gave rise to the 14 T cell receptor beta chains below, sequenced in a study of blood T cell repertoires in COVID-19. Repertoires were generated with immunoSEQ multiplex PCR, while TCRdb's copy carries only in-frame clones and drops some. The repertoire holds some 200,000 clones, with over 80% as singletons. The sample was peripheral blood. These receptors were obtained from a woman aged 30 to 39 with COVID-19, enrolled during active disease.

The chain joins TRBV30 to TRBJ2-5; TRBD1 is a possible D gene (6 bases). There are 13 residues in the CDR3. Germline assignment: CDR1 GTSNPN and CDR2 SVGIG (reference sequence). V was clipped by 4 bases and J by 7 bases, with 16 bases between them. The CDR3 sequence: CAWNKGGIGTQYF. In DNA, the CDR3 is TGTGCCTGGAATAAAGGGGGTATCGGGACCCAGTACTTC.

This clone was observed a few times. The chain has TRBV11-2 and TRBJ1-3; D is undetermined. Trimming shortened V by 7 bases and J by 4 bases, and 17 bases separated the two germline ends. CDR3 length: 15 residues. CDR1 is SGHAT and CDR2 is FQNNGV in the germline V gene. In DNA, the CDR3 is TGTGCCAGCACCCTTATGGGGAGTAGAGGAAACACCATATATTTT. It encodes CASTLMGSRGNTIYF.

The chain combines TRBV5-4 with TRBJ2-1; maybe TRBD2 (6 bases). There are 13 residues in the CDR3. Germline CDR1 reads SGHNT; CDR2 reads YYREEE (reference sequence). Trimming took off 5 bases at V and 3 bases at J, with 9 bases between the two ends. The CDR3 nucleotides read TGTGCCAGCAGGCGGGACCTCTACAATGAGCAGTTCTTC. Residues: CASRRDLYNEQFF.

Concerning this clone: The same CDR3 is also encoded by other DNA sequences in this sample. This chain joins TRBV11-2 and TRBJ2-1, with D unresolved. The V and J ends lost 1 base and 7 bases respectively, with 2 bases between them. Germline CDR1 SGHAT, CDR2 FQNNGV. CDR3 size: 11 residues. The CDR3 sequence: CASSLANEQFF. In DNA, the CDR3 is TGTGCCAGCAGCTTAGCTAATGAGCAGTTCTTC. Full variable domain (remainder filled in from reference TRBV11-2 and TRBJ2-1): EAGVAQSPRYKIIEKRQSVAFWCNPISGHATLYWYQQILGQGPKLLIQFQNNGVVDDSQLPKDRFSAERLKGVDSTLKIQPAKLEDSAVYLCASSLANEQFFGPGTRLTVL.

The chain couples TRBV7-8 to TRBJ2-7, with a tentative D call TRBD1 (7 bases). CDR1 and CDR2 from the germline V gene are SGHVS and FQNEAQ. CDR3 length equals 15 residues. Trimming took 5 bases from V and 1 from J, leaving 15 bases between them. CDR3 nucleotide sequence: TGTGCCAGCAGCGGAGGGACAGCGCTGTCCTACGAGCAGTACTTC. As protein: CASSGGTALSYEQYF.

About this clone itself: A much larger clone differs from this one at a single base, so this may be a read error. The chain carries TRBV5-6 and TRBJ1-3; TRBD1 matches at 9 bases. Germline CDR1 is SGHDT and CDR2 is YYEEEE. V lost 4 bases, J lost 3 bases, and 2 bases stayed unmatched. This CDR3 has 14 residues. Here the CDR3 reads CASSQDRGGNTIYF. In DNA form, the CDR3 reads TGTGCCAGCAGCCAGGACAGGGGTGGAAACACCATATATTTT.

The chain carries TRBV6-5 and TRBJ2-5; D gene ambiguous. V lost 5 bases to trimming and J lost 4 bases, with 17 bases between them. The germline gives CDR1 MNHEY, CDR2 SVGAGI. The CDR3 is made up of 15 amino acids. The CDR3 bases are TGTGCCAGCAGTAGCTACGAGGTGGTAGGAGAGACCCAGTACTTC. Translating gives CASSSYEVVGETQYF.

This clone was recorded at least ten times. This sequence joins TRBV3-1 (or the pseudogene TRBV3-2) and TRBJ1-3, with D tentatively TRBD1 (5 bases). The germline V gene has CDR1 LGHDT and CDR2 YNNKEL (reference sequence). This CDR3 region has 12 residues. Trimming took off 0 bases at V and 8 bases at J, with 5 bases between the two ends. CDR3 sequence: CASSQETDTIYF. CDR3 coding DNA: TGTGCCAGCAGCCAAGAGACAGACACCATATATTTT.

The chain is built from TRBV6-6 and TRBJ2-7; 8 bases match TRBD2. The CDR3 has 15 amino acids. Germline V lookup: CDR1 MNHNY, CDR2 SVGAGI (reference sequence). V was pared by 5 bases and J by 3 bases, with 9 bases of the junction left unmatched. CDR3 sequence (DNA): TGTGCCAGCAGTACATTTGGGACTAGTGACTACGAGCAGTACTTC. This translates into CASSTFGTSDYEQYF.

The chain couples TRBV5-6 to TRBJ1-6, with TRBD1 as a possible D gene (6 bases). Trimming stripped 4 bases from V and 0 bases from J, with 11 bases between. Germline CDR1 and CDR2: SGHDT and YYEEEE. The CDR3 extends over 16 amino acids. In nucleotides, the CDR3 is TGTGCCAGCAGCCACCAGGGGAGCTCCTATAATTCACCCCTCCACTTT. As protein: CASSHQGSSYNSPLHF. The variable domain in full, with the rest retrieved from reference TRBV5-6 and TRBJ1-6, is DAGVTQSPTHLIKTRGQQVTLRCSPKSGHDTVSWYQQALGQGPQFIFQYYEEEERQRGNFPDRFSGHQFPNYSSELNVNALLLGDSALYLCASSHQGSSYNSPLHFGNGTRLTVT.

This chain joins TRBV5-1 and TRBJ2-3; D is possibly TRBD1 (6 bases). The CDR3 is made up of 16 amino acids. Germline values: CDR1 SGHRS, CDR2 YFSETQ. Trimming took 0 bases from V and 0 from J, leaving 11 bases between them. The CDR3 DNA reads TGCGCCAGCAGCTTGGCAGGGGAGCGGAGCACAGATACGCAGTATTTT. This codes for CASSLAGERSTDTQYF. The variable domain in full, with the rest retrieved from reference TRBV5-1 and TRBJ2-3, is KAGVTQTPRYLIKTRGQQVTLSCSPISGHRSVSWYQQTPGQGLQFLFEYFSETQRNKGNFPGRFSGRQFSNSRSEMNVSTLELGDSALYLCASSLAGERSTDTQYFGPGTRLTVL.

This rearrangement joins TRBV20-1 to TRBJ2-1; D gene ambiguous. CDR1 is DFQATT, CDR2 SNEGSKA, per germline (reference sequence). The CDR3 covers 11 residues. The DNA for the CDR3 is TGCAGCCTCCTCCAGGTGAATGAGCAGTTCTTC. Amino acid sequence: CSLLQVNEQFF.

This chain links TRBV28 with TRBJ1-4, with 11 bases fitting TRBD1. The CDR3 is 15 amino acids. Germline CDR1 is MDHEN and CDR2 is SYDVKM. The J segment lost 3 bases and the V segment lost 4 bases, leaving 1 base of the junction unmatched. This chain's CDR3 is CASSSGQGANEKLFF. The CDR3 DNA follows: TGTGCCAGCAGTTCGGGACAGGGGGCTAATGAAAAACTGTTTTTT.

The V call is TRBV9, the J call TRBJ2-5; D not certain. The CDR3 extends over 13 amino acids. Trimming left V 0 bases short and J 6 bases short, with 9 bases between. Germline values: CDR1 SGDLS, CDR2 YYNGEE. CDR3 in amino acids: CASSVATYKTQYF. In DNA form, the CDR3 reads TGTGCCAGCAGCGTAGCTACGTATAAGACCCAGTACTTC.